This T cell receptor beta chain was profiled in a study of blood T cell repertoires in COVID-19. Study information: The study drew acute and convalescent COVID-19 samples from the United States, Italy and Spain. From T cells, B-cell-depleted T cells, or PBMCs came the material, which was cDNA or gDNA.

V lost 0 bases and J 7 bases, leaving 4 bases between the germline ends. Germline V gene data show CDR1 as LGHNA and CDR2 as YNFKEQ. The CDR3 is 12 residues long. Original handling: Researchers report that nucleated cell counts were estimated from reference gene primer amplification. The repertoire was sequenced with immunoSEQ multiplex PCR; TCRdb's copy has only in-frame clones and lacks some. The DNA was the basis for D and trimming; V, J and clone size are from that table. The table has some 130,000 clones, around 88% seen once. The sequenced material came from peripheral blood. The rearrangement uses TRBV4-2 and TRBJ1-5; D not certain. This TCR was sampled from a man aged 55 to 69 with active or convalescent COVID-19. The CDR3 reads CASSQEEQPQHF. CDR3 sequence (DNA): TGTGCCAGCAGCCAAGAAGAGCAGCCCCAGCATTTT.